This T cell receptor beta chain appears in the sequencing data of a study of cytomegalovirus exposure and HLA in healthy donors. The wider study: Across 350 to 500 genotyped donors, approximately 81% landed in the Caucasian-associated ancestry cluster.

In the PCR, 60 Vbeta and 13 Jbeta primers were used. The protocol was immunoSEQ multiplex PCR, while the TCRdb copy is restricted to in-frame clones and leaves out a portion. Altogether 120,000 to 150,000 clones are present, roughly 80% being singletons, with the ten largest covering roughly 6.3%. Study-level findings and limits: A missense variant in DCLRE1C was later tied to TCR beta V- and J-gene trimming.

This CDR3 is 14 amino acids long. The V gene's germline CDR1 is SQVTM and CDR2 ANQGSEA. Trimming took 4 bases from V and 2 from J; bases not matched to a gene: 3. This clone was counted once. Its antigen is not identified. The rearrangement joins TRBV29-1 to TRBJ2-1; TRBD2 aligns across 9 bases. Sequencing used PBMCs. The origin of this receptor is a woman between 40 and 55 years old in good health and CMV-seropositive. The CDR3 DNA sequence: TGCAGCGTTGGCGGGGGGGCCACCTACAATGAGCAGTTCTTC. This encodes CSVGGGATYNEQFF.